This TCR beta chain was obtained from a study of T cells after yellow fever vaccination. Via MiXCR, TCRdb re-called the 5' RACE reads, giving one row per CDR3 protein. Of 500,000 to 650,000 distinct CDR3 sequences in the sample, approximately 16% are singletons; the top ten hold roughly 17%. Germline assignment: CDR1 SGHRS and CDR2 YFSETQ. Trimming left V 0 bases short and J 7 bases short, with 17 bases between. The CDR3 has 15 amino acids. The chain employs TRBV5-1 and TRBJ2-7; tentatively, D is TRBD1 (5 bases). The source was PBMCs, collected around 5 days after the first yellow fever vaccination. The receptor comes from a young man who received the YFV17D yellow fever vaccine. CDR3 region: CASSLDGQSLGEQYV. The CDR3 DNA follows: TGCGCCAGCAGCTTGGATGGACAATCACTGGGGGAGCAGTACGTC.